The rows below give T cell receptor beta chains drawn from one sample of a study of blood T cell repertoires in COVID-19. The method was immunoSEQ multiplex PCR; TCRdb's version includes in-frame clones alone and lacks a portion of them. The sample yields about 160,000 clones, approximately 80% seen once. The material sequenced was peripheral blood. The receptor source for this set is a woman aged 55-69 years with acute or convalescent COVID-19. Each CDR3 is given with its conserved first and last residue. A D gene is named only where the DNA matches it firmly. The size entry is marked missing in some rows and otherwise reads once, few, many or a size class.

>.|TRBV6-2/TRBV6-3|TRBJ1-5|.
TGTGCCAGCAGTTATTACCCAACTTATAGCAATCAGCCCCAGCATTTT
CASSYYPTYSNQPQHF
>.|TRBV27|TRBJ2-7|.
TGTGCCAGCAGCTTGGACAGTTCCTACGAGCAGTACTTC
CASSLDSSYEQYF
>.|TRBV19|TRBJ1-2|TRBD1
TGTGCCAGTAGAAACAGGGGGCAGAACTATGGCTACACCTTC
CASRNRGQNYGYTF
>.|TRBV19|TRBJ2-5|TRBD1
TGTGCCAGTAGGGGTCAGGGGGATGAGACCCAGTACTTC
CASRGQGDETQYF
>.|TRBV28|TRBJ1-6|.
TGTGCCAGCAGTCTTATCGGACAGAGCCATTCACCCCTCCACTTT
CASSLIGQSHSPLHF
>.|TRBV9|TRBJ2-4|.
TGTGCCAGCAGCCCCGGGACACCACTAGCCAAAAACATTCAGTACTTC
CASSPGTPLAKNIQYF
>.|TRBV5-1|TRBJ1-1|TRBD1
TGCGCCAGCAGCTTGGCCGTACAGGGGACTGAAGCTTTCTTT
CASSLAVQGTEAFF
>.|TRBV28|TRBJ2-3|.
TGTGCCAGCAGTTCCCACGGGGGGCCTACCGATACGCAGTATTTT
CASSSHGGPTDTQYF
>.|TRBV5-6|TRBJ1-1|TRBD1
TGTGCCAGCAGCCTCCAGGCAGGGGGGATGAACACTGAAGCTTTCTTT
CASSLQAGGMNTEAFF
>.|TRBV24-1|TRBJ2-7|.
TGTGCCACCAGTAAAGGGGGTAGCCCCTCCTACGAGCAGTACTTC
CATSKGGSPSYEQYF
>.|TRBV7-9|TRBJ2-3|TRBD1
TGTGCCAGCAGCTTTTTTAGGGGGCGCGGGGATACGCAGTATTTT
CASSFFRGRGDTQYF
>.|TRBV29-1|TRBJ1-5|TRBD1
TGCAGCGTTGAGGGACAGGGGGCACAGCCCCAGCATTTT
CSVEGQGAQPQHF
>.|TRBV9|TRBJ1-1|.
TGTGCCAGCAGGCCCGGGGGAAGGGGTTCGAACACTGAAGCTTTCTTT
CASRPGGRGSNTEAFF
>many|TRBV4-2|TRBJ2-1|TRBD2
TGTGCCAGCAGCCAAGATTGGGATCTAGCGGGGGAGCAGTTCTTC
CASSQDWDLAGEQFF
>.|TRBV30|TRBJ2-5|TRBD1
TGTGCCTGGAATCGTGGGACAGGGGGCCAGGAGACCCAGTACTTC
CAWNRGTGGQETQYF
>.|TRBV5-1|TRBJ2-5|TRBD2
TGCGCCAGCAGCTTGGGGGCCCGGGAGGGGTCAGAGACCCAGTACTTC
CASSLGAREGSETQYF
>.|TRBV11-2|TRBJ1-2|.
TGTGCCAGCAGCTTCCGCCGAGGGAGGGTTCCCCCAAGCGGCTACACCTTC
CASSFRRGRVPPSGYTF
>.|TRBV9|TRBJ1-1|TRBD1
TGTGCCAGCAGCCCCTCTCCAGGGGGCCCGGAAGCTTTCTTT
CASSPSPGGPEAFF
>.|TRBV5-1|TRBJ2-5|TRBD2
TGCGCCAGCAGCTCCGGACTAGGTCGGGAGACCCAGTACTTC
CASSSGLGRETQYF
>once|TRBV29-1|TRBJ2-7|.
TGCAGCGTTGTTTATACCTACGAGCAGTACTTC
CSVVYTYEQYF
>once|TRBV5-1|TRBJ1-3|.
TGCGCCAGCAGCCCAAACACCGGGACAAGCTCTGGAAACACCATATATTTT
CASSPNTGTSSGNTIYF
>few|TRBV7-8|TRBJ1-1|TRBD1
TGTGCCAGCAGCCCTAAGACAGGGCCACCCAATCTATACACTGAAGCTTTCTTT
CASSPKTGPPNLYTEAFF
>.|TRBV7-2|TRBJ2-2|TRBD2
TGTGCCAGCAGCGGGTTTAGCGGGGGGCGGAACACCGGGGAGCTGTTTTTT
CASSGFSGGRNTGELFF
>.|TRBV2|TRBJ2-1|TRBD2
TGTGCCAGCAGGACTAGCGGGGACAATGAGCAGTTCTTC
CASRTSGDNEQFF
>.|TRBV19|TRBJ1-6|.
TGTGCCAGTAGTATACAGGGGTTGACTTCACCCCTCCACTTT
CASSIQGLTSPLHF
>once|TRBV6-5|TRBJ2-3|TRBD1
TGTGCCAGCGAAAGACAGGGGGCCTCAGATACGCAGTATTTT
CASERQGASDTQYF
>.|TRBV11-3|TRBJ2-3|.
TGTGCCAGCAGGCCTACTAGTTTAAGCACAGATACGCAGTATTTT
CASRPTSLSTDTQYF
>.|TRBV28|TRBJ1-5|TRBD1
TGTGCCAGCAGTCACCTGGACAGGGACAATCAGCCCCAGCATTTT
CASSHLDRDNQPQHF
>.|TRBV9|TRBJ1-5|TRBD1
TGTGCCAGCAGCGTGGAAGGGGGCAGGAATCAGCCCCAGCATTTT
CASSVEGGRNQPQHF
>once|TRBV12-5|TRBJ2-3|TRBD1
TGTGCTAGTGGCAGGGACAGGGGGCCGGATACGCAGTATTTT
CASGRDRGPDTQYF
>.|TRBV4-2|TRBJ2-7|TRBD2
TGTGCCAGCAGCCAAGGGGGGGCCGGGACTAGCGTGTACGAGCAGTACTTC
CASSQGGAGTSVYEQYF
>.|TRBV19|TRBJ2-7|.
TGTGCCAGTAGTATTGTGCAGGGGAACTACGAGCAGTACTTC
CASSIVQGNYEQYF
>.|TRBV6-1|TRBJ1-4|.
TGTGCCAGCAGTGAAGTTTATAATGAAAAACTGTTTTTT
CASSEVYNEKLFF
>.|TRBV11-2|TRBJ2-3|TRBD2
TGTGCCAGCTACGTCGGCGGACTAGCGTTAGATACGCAGTATTTT
CASYVGGLALDTQYF
>once|TRBV28|TRBJ1-1|.
TGTGCCAGCAGTTTAGGAGGGAAGAACACTGAAGCTTTCTTT
CASSLGGKNTEAFF
>.|TRBV18|TRBJ2-1|.
TGTGCCAGCTCAAACCGGGGTGAGCAGTTCTTC
CASSNRGEQFF
>.|TRBV4-2|TRBJ2-5|TRBD2
TGTGCCAGCAGCCAAGAGGCCCAGCGGGGGGCTGAGACCCAGTACTTC
CASSQEAQRGAETQYF
>once|TRBV6-5|TRBJ1-1|TRBD1
TGTGCCAGCAGTCCCGGACAGGGGATGAACACTGAAGCTTTCTTT
CASSPGQGMNTEAFF
>.|TRBV6-5|TRBJ2-7|TRBD1
TGTGCCAGCTGCCCCGGGGGGACAGGGGACTACGAGCAGTACTTC
CASCPGGTGDYEQYF
>.|TRBV6-5|TRBJ1-2|.
TGTGCCAGCACCCCTTCGGGGATCTATGGCTACACCTTC
CASTPSGIYGYTF
>.|TRBV3-1/TRBV3-2|TRBJ1-2|TRBD1
TGTGCCAGCAGCCGGATAAGACAGGGAGGCTACACCTTC
CASSRIRQGGYTF
>.|TRBV4-2|TRBJ2-3|TRBD2
TGTGCCAGCAGCCAACGATCGCCCGGGGGGGCCAAAGATACGCAGTATTTT
CASSQRSPGGAKDTQYF
>once|TRBV15|TRBJ1-2|.
TGTGCCACCAGCAGAGATCTGTTGGGCGTGGGTGGCTACACCTTC
CATSRDLLGVGGYTF
>once|TRBV6-2/TRBV6-3|TRBJ1-5|.
TGTGCCAGCAGTCTCCTGAGGGCAGGAGTAGGTCAGCCCCAGCATTTT
CASSLLRAGVGQPQHF
>.|TRBV2|TRBJ1-5|TRBD1
TGTGCCAGCAGTGCACAGGGGGGCGGTCAGCCCCAGCATTTT
CASSAQGGGQPQHF
>once|TRBV6-1|TRBJ2-3|.
TGTGCCAGCAGTGAAGGATGGGGGGGGCGCGATACGCAGTATTTT
CASSEGWGGRDTQYF
>.|TRBV18|TRBJ1-2|TRBD1
TGTGCCAGCTCACCGGGACAGGGGCAGGGCTATGGCTACACCTTC
CASSPGQGQGYGYTF
>.|TRBV6-5|TRBJ2-5|TRBD2
TGTGCCAGCAGTACTAGGACTAGCGTCGGGACCCAGTACTTC
CASSTRTSVGTQYF
>.|TRBV9|TRBJ2-1|.
TGTGCCAGCAGCGTAGGGGACTCTAAGGGCTACAATGAGCAGTTCTTC
CASSVGDSKGYNEQFF